The 28 T cell receptor beta chains presented below share a single source sample, sequenced in a study of blood T cells in healthy people across ages. With a J-beta primer mix and a sample-barcoded 5' primer, a second PCR ran 7 to 11 cycles. Each CDR3 protein gets one entry after TCRdb re-called the 5' RACE reads with MiXCR. The repertoire has 550,000 to 700,000 distinct CDR3 sequences, 25% to 30% of them found once; the top ten carry approximately 18%. Sequenced input: blood. Source of these receptors: a woman aged 65 to 85 in good health.

This clonotype was counted only a few times. The V gene is TRBV11-2, the J gene TRBJ2-1, with 10 bases lining up with TRBD2. This CDR3 is built from 16 residues. V lost 5 bases and J lost 10; bases outside the gene matches: 14. Germline CDR1 SGHAT, CDR2 FQNNGV. In nucleotides, the CDR3 is TGTGCCAGCAGCAAACTTGGTAGCGGGGGGAGGCACGAGCAGTTCTTC. It is translated as CASSKLGSGGRHEQFF. The complete variable domain, with remaining parts taken from reference TRBV11-2 and TRBJ2-1, reads EAGVAQSPRYKIIEKRQSVAFWCNPISGHATLYWYQQILGQGPKLLIQFQNNGVVDDSQLPKDRFSAERLKGVDSTLKIQPAKLEDSAVYLCASSKLGSGGRHEQFFGPGTRLTVL.

The chain is built from TRBV18 and TRBJ1-1, with 7 bases aligning to TRBD1. CDR1 and CDR2 (germline): KGHSH, LQKENI. After removal of 5 bases from V and 7 bases from J, the junction contained 7 bases not matched to a gene. CDR3 length: 13 amino acids. The CDR3 sequence is CASSIDRAYEAFF. DNA of the CDR3: TGTGCCAGCTCAATAGACAGGGCATATGAAGCTTTCTTT.

This clonotype was counted at least ten times. The chain couples TRBV12-3 or TRBV12-4 to TRBJ1-5; D uncertain. This CDR3 contains 13 residues. The V end lost 4 bases, the J end lost 4 bases, and 8 bases lay between the germline ends. The CDR3 DNA is TGTGCCAGCAGTTCAGGATCGAATCAGCCCCAGCATTTT. Its translation is CASSSGSNQPQHF.

The rearrangement uses TRBV14 and TRBJ2-2; D remains unclear. The CDR3 is 16 amino acids. Germline V gives CDR1 SGHDN, CDR2 FVKESK. The germline V and J ends were trimmed by 3 bases and 0 bases, with 11 bases remaining between them. CDR3 residues: CASSHDRRPNTGELFF. The DNA of the CDR3 is TGTGCCAGCAGCCACGACCGTCGGCCGAACACCGGGGAGCTGTTTTTT.

The genes are TRBV10-1 and TRBJ1-4; D perhaps matches TRBD1 (5 bases). Germline CDR1 is WNHNN and CDR2 is SYGVQD (reference sequence). CDR3 length: 18 amino acids. The V and J ends lost 0 bases and 0 bases respectively, with 14 bases between them. The CDR3 coding sequence is TGCGCCAGCAGTGAGTCGTGCAGGGCGTATGCAACTAATGAAAAACTGTTTTTT. Protein: CASSESCRAYATNEKLFF.

The chain joins TRBV5-1 to TRBJ2-5, with 7 nucleotides matching TRBD1. The J call is in doubt because the DNA end fits TRBJ2-7 better. The CDR3 extends over 15 amino acids. Germline V CDR1 and CDR2: SGHRS, YFSETQ. CDR3 residues: CASSLFDRVSYEQYF. The CDR3 nucleotides read TGCGCCAGCAGCTTGTTCGACAGGGTCTCCTACGAGCAGTACTTC.

The rearrangement links TRBV20-1 to TRBJ1-1; D is undetermined. The V gene lost 1 base and the J gene lost 5 bases, with 11 bases spanning the gap. In germline, CDR1 is DFQATT, CDR2 SNEGSKA (reference sequence). The CDR3 is 13 residues long. The CDR3 DNA sequence: TGCAGTGCTAGAGTGAGAGGGAATACTGAAGCTTTCTTT. Its translation is CSARVRGNTEAFF.

The chain is built from TRBV24-1 and TRBJ2-5, with D possibly TRBD2 on 7 matching bases. Germline V CDR1 and CDR2: KGHDR, SFDVKD. Trimming stripped 3 bases from V and 4 bases from J, with 11 bases between. The CDR3 length is 14 residues. The DNA of the CDR3 is TGTGCCACCAGTGATCGGGGGGCAGGAGAGACCCAGTACTTC. This gives the protein CATSDRGAGETQYF.

This sequence joins TRBV12-3 or TRBV12-4 and TRBJ1-5; unclear D gene. The CDR3 is 13 amino acids. V was pared by 5 bases and J by 5 bases, with 10 bases between. CDR3 coding DNA: TGTGCCAGCAGTCCTAATGCGGATCAGCCCCAGCATTTT. The encoded protein is CASSPNADQPQHF.

With regard to this clonotype: An end of the junction does not agree with germline; a read error may underlie this. The chain has TRBV5-1 and TRBJ1-4; D ambiguous. Per the germline V gene, CDR1 is SGHRS and CDR2 is YFSETQ. CDR3 length equals 16 residues. CDR3 bases: TGTGCCAGCAGCCCGGAGCCCGGAACAACTAATGAAAAACTGTTTTTT. This encodes CASSPEPGTTNEKLFF.

In this sample, this clonotype turned up many times. V and J are TRBV2 and TRBJ2-5, with D perhaps being TRBD1 or TRBD2 (5 bases each). Trimming shortened V by 5 bases and J by 12 bases, and 16 bases separated the two germline ends. CDR1 is SNHLY, CDR2 FYNNEI, per germline. This CDR3 comprises 12 residues. CDR3 in DNA: TGTGCCAGCAGTCGGCTTGACGGGGCGGAGTACTTC. Amino acids: CASSRLDGAEYF. The variable domain in full, completed from reference TRBV2 and TRBJ2-5, reads EPEVTQTPSHQVTQMGQEVILRCVPISNHLYFYWYRQILGQKVEFLVSFYNNEISEKSEIFDDQFSVERPDGSNFTLKIRSTKLEDSAMYFCASSRLDGAEYFGPGTRLLVL.

CDR3: CASSETGQKYYGYTF. The CDR3 region has the DNA TGTGCCAGCAGTGAAACGGGACAGAAATACTATGGCTACACCTTC. J is TRBJ1-2 and V is TRBV2; TRBD1 matches 7 bases. The CDR3 is made up of 15 amino acids. CDR1 is SNHLY and CDR2 is FYNNEI in the germline V gene. J lost 3 bases, V lost 2 bases, and 6 bases had no gene match.

This clonotype has more than one count but fewer than ten. The rearrangement uses TRBV4-3 and TRBJ1-2, with TRBD1 matching 7 bases. The germline V gene encodes CDR1 LGHNA and CDR2 YSLEER. The CDR3 covers 14 residues. The V and J ends lost 1 base and 4 bases, in that order; junction bases with no gene match: 3. The CDR3 DNA sequence: TGCGCCAGCAGCCAAGGTTGGGACAGCTATGGCTACACCTTC. It codes for CASSQGWDSYGYTF.

This clonotype was counted only a few times. The V call is TRBV5-1, the J call TRBJ2-3, with D perhaps matching TRBD2 (5 bases). The CDR3 sequence is 16 residues long. The germline V gene has CDR1 SGHRS and CDR2 YFSETQ. V dropped 3 bases and J dropped 1 base, with 15 bases sitting between them. For the CDR3, the DNA is TGCGCCAGCAGCTCCGGCAACTTGGGAGGCACAGATACGCAGTATTTT. Encoded protein: CASSSGNLGGTDTQYF.

The chain uses TRBV10-3 and TRBJ1-1; D is ambiguous. Looked up from germline, CDR1 is ENHRY and CDR2 is SYGVKD. The V gene lost 0 bases and the J gene lost 2 bases, with 10 bases spanning the gap. The length of the CDR3 is 15 residues. The CDR3 loop reads CAISESTIKNTEAFF. CDR3 in DNA: TGTGCCATCAGTGAGTCGACAATAAAAAACACTGAAGCTTTCTTT.

This clonotype came up a few times. The chain has TRBV12-3 or TRBV12-4 and TRBJ2-1; the D gene is possibly TRBD2 (6 bases). Gene TRBJ2-7 matches the end of the DNA better, so the J call may be wrong. The CDR3 loop spans 15 amino acids. CDR3 sequence: CASSLSGDPSYEQYF. As DNA, the CDR3 is TGTGCCAGCAGTTTATCGGGGGACCCCTCCTACGAGCAGTACTTC.

This clonotype has only a few counts. The chain employs TRBV5-1 and TRBJ2-5; 8 nucleotides agree with TRBD1. The end of the DNA aligns better with TRBJ2-7, so the J call may be wrong. Germline V lookup: CDR1 SGHRS, CDR2 YFSETQ. The CDR3 consists of 14 residues. CDR3 coding DNA: TGCGCCAGCAGCACGGACAGGGTAGGTGGCGAGCAGTACTTC. The encoded protein is CASSTDRVGGEQYF.

The V and J genes are TRBV5-1 and TRBJ2-7; D possibly corresponds to TRBD2 (5 bases). This CDR3 is 15 amino acids long. Germline lookup yields CDR1 SGHRS and CDR2 YFSETQ. V lost 1 base, J lost 4 bases, and 15 bases lay in between. This CDR3 is CASSLRWEITYEQYF. For the CDR3, the DNA is TGCGCCAGCAGCTTGAGGTGGGAGATCACATACGAGCAGTACTTC.

This clonotype has more than one count but fewer than ten. The V gene is TRBV20-1, the J gene TRBJ2-5; TRBD2 agrees at 11 bases. The CDR3 extends over 15 amino acids. Losses at the gene ends were 3 bases for V and 6 bases for J; bases not matched to a gene: 9. In germline, CDR1 is DFQATT, CDR2 SNEGSKA (reference sequence). The CDR3 DNA reads as TGCAGTGCTAGTCAATCTAGCGGGGGGTTGCAGACCCAGTACTTC. Its translation is CSASQSSGGLQTQYF.

Only a few counts were recorded for this clonotype. The V and J genes are TRBV12-3 or TRBV12-4 and TRBJ2-1, with a tentative D call TRBD1 (6 bases). V lost 7 bases to trimming and J lost 12 bases, with 25 bases between them. The CDR3 is made up of 15 amino acids. The CDR3 here is CASTPQGQSNGGQFF. The CDR3 DNA reads TGTGCCAGCACCCCCCAAGGACAGTCTAATGGGGGGCAGTTCTTC.

The chain has TRBV4-2 and TRBJ2-5; 7 nucleotides line up with TRBD2. Germline CDR1 and CDR2: LGHNA and YNFKEQ. The CDR3 consists of 15 residues. Unmatched junction bases numbered 7, after V lost 4 bases and J lost 2 bases. CDR3 loop: CASSRGTNQQETQYF. CDR3 coding DNA: TGTGCCAGCAGCCGGGGGACTAACCAACAAGAGACCCAGTACTTC.

This clonotype was observed a few times. The rearrangement uses TRBV20-1 and TRBJ2-1; D is perhaps TRBD1 or TRBD2 (5 bases each). V was shortened by 5 bases and J by 2 bases, with 10 bases between the two germline ends. This CDR3 has 13 residues. Germline V gene lookup returns CDR1 DFQATT and CDR2 SNEGSKA (reference sequence). The CDR3, as DNA: TGCAGTGCTGGGGACGGCCCCTACAATGAGCAGTTCTTC. Encoded protein: CSAGDGPYNEQFF.

This chain joins TRBV7-2 and TRBJ1-4, with TRBD1 matching over 7 bases. Germline V gene lookup returns CDR1 SGHTA and CDR2 FQGNSA. With V trimmed by 5 bases and J by 0 bases, 6 bases remained unmatched. The CDR3 has 16 residues. The chain's CDR3 is CASSRGQLTTNEKLFF. The CDR3 DNA reads as TGTGCCAGCAGCAGGGGACAGTTGACAACTAATGAAAAACTGTTTTTT.

A note on this clonotype: An end of the junction does not agree with germline; a read error may underlie this. The rearrangement links TRBV7-8 to TRBJ1-2, with 7 bases matching TRBD1. CDR3 length equals 16 residues. CDR1 SGHVS and CDR2 FQNEAQ come from the germline V gene. The CDR3 DNA is TGTGCCAGCAGCCGGCGGACAGGCCTCGCCCTCCCGGACCCCTCGTTC. Its translation: CASSRRTGLALPDPSF.

For this clonotype: At one end the junction does not follow the germline gene, possibly because of a read error. The chain is built from TRBV18 and TRBJ1-4; 8 nucleotides agree with TRBD1. Germline CDR1 KGHSH, CDR2 LQKENI. This CDR3 is built from 17 residues. The CDR3 DNA follows: TGTGCCGGCTCCCTCCAGACAGGGGTCTCAGCTAATGAAAAACTGTTTTTT. Translating it yields CAGSLQTGVSANEKLFF. Variable domain in full (rest from reference TRBV18 and TRBJ1-4): NAGVMQNPRHLVRRRGQEARLRCSPMKGHSHVYWYRQLPEEGLKFMVYLQKENIIDESGMPKERFSAEFPKEGPSILRIQQVVRGDSAAYFCAGSLQTGVSANEKLFFGSGTQLSVL.

Turning to this clonotype: This could be a read error, since a much larger clone is one nucleotide away. The chain combines TRBV27 with TRBJ1-2; D gene uncertain. Trimming left V 3 bases short and J 7 bases short, with 12 bases between. Per the germline V gene, CDR1 is MNHEY and CDR2 is SMNVEV (reference sequence). This CDR3 has 13 amino acids. The CDR3 DNA follows: TGTGCCAGCAGTTTTGGCAGCAGCTCTGGCTACACCTTC. Encoded protein: CASSFGSSSGYTF.

V and J are TRBV29-1 and TRBJ1-1, with 7 bases fitting TRBD1. The CDR3 runs 13 residues. V lost 1 base and J lost 3; bases outside the gene matches: 2. Germline CDR1 is SQVTM and CDR2 is ANQGSEA. The CDR3 nucleotides are TGCAGCGTTGAAGGACAGGGTGACACTGAAGCTTTCTTT. Its protein is CSVEGQGDTEAFF. The whole variable domain, remainder taken from reference TRBV29-1 and TRBJ1-1, is SAVISQKPSRDICQRGTSLTIQCQVDSQVTMMFWYRQQPGQSLTLIATANQGSEATYESGFVIDKFPISRPNLTFSTLTVSNMSPEDSSIYLCSVEGQGDTEAFFGQGTRLTVV.

The rearrangement links TRBV18 to TRBJ2-3, with TRBD2 matching 8 bases. The CDR3 has 15 amino acids. Germline values: CDR1 KGHSH, CDR2 LQKENI. V was clipped by 2 bases and J by 7 bases; unmatched bases: 8. The DNA of the CDR3 is TGTGCCAGCTCACCATTCGGGACTAGGGATAATACGCAGTATTTT. Its protein product is CASSPFGTRDNTQYF.